These 18 T cell receptor beta chains were all obtained from the same sample, sequenced in a study of shared clonotypes between healthy human individuals. Produced via immunoSEQ multiplex PCR; TCRdb's table is partial and in-frame only. Of 850,000 to 1,100,000 clones listed, about 80% are singletons. The sample taken for sequencing was memory CD4+ T cells from PBMCs. Subset denoted: CD45RA-negative fraction. These receptors originate from a man aged 18 to 29 in good health. Some clones in this sample may be carry-over from other donors' samples.

V and J are TRBV6-6 and TRBJ2-7; 7 bases are shared with TRBD1. Germline V gene lookup returns CDR1 MNHNY and CDR2 SVGAGI (reference sequence). V shed 6 bases, J shed 2 bases, and the junction held 7 bases outside the gene matches. This CDR3 spans 14 amino acids. This CDR3 reads CASSPRTGAYEQYF. CDR3 nucleotides: TGTGCCAGCAGCCCTCGGACAGGAGCCTACGAGCAGTACTTC.

J is TRBJ1-3 and V is TRBV7-9; D might be TRBD1 (5 bases). The CDR3 sequence is 18 residues long. Germline V gene data show CDR1 as SEHNR and CDR2 as FQNEAQ (reference sequence). Trimming shortened V by 1 base and J by 0 bases, and 16 bases separated the two germline ends. The CDR3 reads CASSLVGVRTISGNTIYF. CDR3 DNA: TGTGCCAGCAGCTTAGTAGGGGTCAGAACGATCTCTGGAAACACCATATATTTT.

The chain carries TRBV28 and TRBJ1-2; 7 bases line up with TRBD1. J gave up 8 bases and V 6 bases, and 21 bases lay outside the gene matches. The CDR3 loop spans 17 amino acids. Germline CDR1 and CDR2: MDHEN and SYDVKM. CDR3 DNA sequence: TGTGCCAGCAGCCAGGGGGGACAGAACACTATAGGCAGGGGCTACACCTTC. The encoded protein is CASSQGGQNTIGRGYTF.

J is TRBJ2-7 and V is TRBV7-2; 9 bases align to TRBD2. Germline CDR1 SGHTA, CDR2 FQGNSA. Unmatched junction bases numbered 2, after V lost 0 bases and J lost 5 bases. This CDR3 comprises 14 residues. The CDR3 nucleotides read TGTGCCAGCAGCTTAGCTAGGACTAGCGACGAGCAGTACTTC. It translates to CASSLARTSDEQYF.

This clone occurred many times. The V call is TRBV7-9, the J call TRBJ2-2; 11 nucleotides line up with TRBD1. This CDR3 comprises 15 residues. J was trimmed by 7 bases and V by 5 bases; bases with no gene match: 6. CDR1 SEHNR and CDR2 FQNEAQ come from the germline V gene (reference sequence). The CDR3 bases are TGTGCCAGCAGCACTGGGACAGGGGGAATCGGGGAGCTGTTTTTT. It encodes CASSTGTGGIGELFF.

V is TRBV7-8 and J is TRBJ1-2; D possibly corresponds to TRBD1 (5 bases). The CDR3 covers 14 residues. Looked up from germline, CDR1 is SGHVS and CDR2 is FQNEAQ. V was clipped by 5 bases and J by 4 bases, with 14 bases between them. CDR3 nucleotide sequence: TGTGCCAGCAGCCCCCGGGAGGGACTCTATGGCTACACCTTC. Amino acids: CASSPREGLYGYTF.

The chain carries TRBV7-3 and TRBJ2-3; perhaps TRBD2 as D (6 bases). V lost 1 base, J lost 1 base, and 12 bases lay in between. Per the germline V gene, CDR1 is SGHTA and CDR2 is FQGTGA. The CDR3 extends over 16 amino acids. The CDR3 coding sequence is TGTGCCAGCAGCTTAAGCGGCGGGATCGGCACAGATACGCAGTATTTT. Its protein product is CASSLSGGIGTDTQYF. Full variable domain (remainder filled in from reference TRBV7-3 and TRBJ2-3): GAGVSQTPSNKVTEKGKYVELRCDPISGHTALYWYRQSLGQGPEFLIYFQGTGAADDSGLPNDRFFAVRPEGSVSTLKIQRTERGDSAVYLCASSLSGGIGTDTQYFGPGTRLTVL.

The gene calls are TRBV28 and TRBJ1-2; D not resolved. Germline V CDR1 and CDR2: MDHEN, SYDVKM. CDR3 size: 15 residues. The V gene lost 8 bases and the J gene lost 5 bases, with 21 bases spanning the gap. The CDR3 protein is CASQPLVPGRYGYTF. The CDR3 DNA follows: TGTGCCAGCCAGCCGCTGGTGCCCGGGCGGTATGGCTACACCTTC.

On this clone itself: This sample also contains other DNA sequences that code for the same CDR3. This sequence joins TRBV7-9 and TRBJ2-7; weak D call: TRBD2 (6 bases). Germline CDR1 reads SEHNR; CDR2 reads FQNEAQ (reference sequence). This CDR3 contains 15 residues. V lost 0 bases and J lost 0, with 9 bases in between. CDR3: CASSLAGGPSYEQYF. Written as DNA, the CDR3 is TGTGCCAGCAGCTTAGCGGGAGGACCCTCCTACGAGCAGTACTTC.

Turning to this clone: A much larger clone differs from this one at a single base, so this may be a read error. The rearrangement links TRBV7-8 to TRBJ2-1; D perhaps matches TRBD1 (5 bases). Per germline, CDR1 SGHVS and CDR2 FQNEAQ. CDR3 size: 11 residues. Deletions cut 1 base from V and 10 bases from J, with 5 bases between. CDR3 region: CASSLEGEQFF. CDR3 in DNA: TGTGCCAGCAGCTTAGAGGGGGAGCAGTTCTTC.

Remarks on this clone: This CDR3 is also generated by other DNA sequences in the sample. The chain couples TRBV30 to TRBJ1-2; D gene ambiguous. V dropped 0 bases and J dropped 2 bases, with 7 bases sitting between them. CDR3 length: 13 amino acids. Germline assignment: CDR1 GTSNPN and CDR2 SVGIG (reference sequence). The CDR3 DNA follows: TGTGCCTGGAGTGTGCGGGGAAACTATGGCTACACCTTC. It translates to CAWSVRGNYGYTF.

J is TRBJ2-7 and V is TRBV28; TRBD1 matches 7 bases. The CDR3 runs 15 residues. CDR1 is MDHEN, CDR2 SYDVKM, per germline. Trimming cost V 4 bases and J 6 bases; bases outside gene matches: 12. The CDR3 sequence is CASSSTDRVGSEQYF. Here the CDR3 DNA reads TGTGCCAGCAGTTCGACCGACAGGGTGGGCTCCGAGCAGTACTTC.

This sequence joins TRBV5-1 and TRBJ2-1; perhaps D is TRBD1 or TRBD2 (5 bases each). Trimming stripped 0 bases from V and 0 bases from J, with 13 bases between. CDR1 and CDR2 from the germline V gene are SGHRS and YFSETQ. This CDR3 has 17 amino acids. The CDR3 DNA reads as TGCGCCAGCAGCTTGGCCGCAGGGACGGCCTCCTACAATGAGCAGTTCTTC. Translated, it gives CASSLAAGTASYNEQFF.

This clone occurred once. The chain recombines TRBV2 with TRBJ2-3, with 9 bases aligning to TRBD2. The germline V gene has CDR1 SNHLY and CDR2 FYNNEI. The ends lost 7 bases at V and 3 bases at J; junction bases unmatched: 8. This CDR3 spans 15 amino acids. The CDR3 spells CASTREGLFTDTQYF. CDR3 in DNA: TGTGCCAGCACGCGGGAGGGCCTATTTACAGATACGCAGTATTTT.

In this sample, this clone turned up a few times. This rearrangement joins TRBV7-3 to TRBJ2-3; weak D call: TRBD2 (6 bases). The CDR3 is made up of 15 amino acids. Germline assignment: CDR1 SGHTA and CDR2 FQGTGA. The V end lost 1 base, the J end lost 2 bases, and 10 bases lay between the germline ends. The CDR3 reads CASSLSPGDTDTQYF. CDR3 DNA: TGTGCCAGCAGCTTAAGTCCGGGAGACACAGATACGCAGTATTTT.

The CDR3 region is CASSVVSYNEQFF. In DNA, the CDR3 is TGTGCCAGCAGCGTGGTCTCCTACAATGAGCAGTTCTTC. This chain connects TRBV7-9 to TRBJ2-1; D unclear. Germline values: CDR1 SEHNR, CDR2 FQNEAQ (reference sequence). V lost 5 bases and J 0 bases, leaving 5 bases between the germline ends. The CDR3 sequence is 13 residues long.

V gene TRBV7-2 combines with J gene TRBJ1-1; tentatively, D is TRBD1 (5 bases). The germline V gene encodes CDR1 SGHTA and CDR2 FQGNSA. Between the trimmed V and J ends, which lost 3 bases and 4 bases, there was a span of 12 bases. The CDR3 is 14 residues long. In DNA form, the CDR3 reads TGTGCCAGCAGCTTTAGTCCCGGGGGCACTGAAGCTTTCTTT. Translated: CASSFSPGGTEAFF.

The gene calls are TRBV7-9 and TRBJ2-7; tentatively, D is TRBD2 (6 bases). The CDR3 sequence is 16 residues long. V was pared by 5 bases and J by 2 bases, with 19 bases between. Germline CDR1 reads SEHNR; CDR2 reads FQNEAQ (reference sequence). Here the CDR3 reads CASSPTASSATYEQYF. The CDR3 DNA is TGTGCCAGCAGCCCAACGGCTTCTAGCGCTACCTACGAGCAGTACTTC.